Listed below are T cell receptor beta chains from one sample, sequenced in a study of OX40 agonist ivuxolimab in advanced cancers. Generated by immunoSEQ multiplex PCR, the TCRdb table keeps only in-frame clones and is missing some. The sample includes over 90,000 clones, 90% of them seen just once. This specimen consisted of CD4+ or CD8+ T cells sorted from blood, obtained in a trial of the OX40 agonist ivuxolimab. These receptors all come from an adult with an advanced solid tumor such as melanoma, head and neck, liver or kidney cancer. The CDR3 runs from the conserved cysteine through the conserved F or W. D genes are given only for firm matches. A row's size may be missing; if present it is once, few, many or a size class.

D: TRBD1; V: TRBV5-1; size: few; J: TRBJ1-1; CDR3: CASSLETGGLNTEAFF; DNA: TGCGCCAGCAGCTTGGAAACAGGGGGCCTGAACACTGAAGCTTTCTTT
D: .; V: TRBV10-1; size: .; J: TRBJ2-7; CDR3: CASSGGYGGYEQYF; DNA: TGCGCCAGCAGTGGGGGCTACGGGGGCTACGAGCAGTACTTC
D: .; V: TRBV6-5; size: few; J: TRBJ1-5; CDR3: CASSPGRNQPQHF; DNA: TGTGCCAGCAGCCCCGGGAGGAATCAGCCCCAGCATTTT
D: .; V: TRBV2; size: .; J: TRBJ1-2; CDR3: CATQASRGGYTF; DNA: TGTGCCACACAAGCCTCGAGGGGTGGCTACACCTTC
D: .; V: TRBV29-1; size: .; J: TRBJ1-1; CDR3: CSVETTGRGMNTEAFF; DNA: TGCAGCGTTGAAACTACAGGGAGAGGAATGAACACTGAAGCTTTCTTT
D: .; V: TRBV6-5; size: .; J: TRBJ2-2; CDR3: CASRAHLAGELFF; DNA: TGTGCCAGCAGGGCTCACTTAGCCGGGGAGCTGTTTTTT
D: TRBD2; V: TRBV27; size: .; J: TRBJ2-7; CDR3: CASSFWRGEQYF; DNA: TGTGCCAGCAGTTTTTGGCGGGGGGAGCAGTACTTC
D: .; V: TRBV20-1; size: .; J: TRBJ2-1; CDR3: CSAPLLGEQFF; DNA: TGCAGTGCTCCCCTCCTGGGGGAGCAGTTCTTC
D: .; V: TRBV5-1; size: .; J: TRBJ2-4; CDR3: CASSAAVAKNIQYF; DNA: TGCGCCAGCAGCGCGGCCGTAGCCAAAAACATTCAGTACTTC
D: TRBD1; V: TRBV9; size: once; J: TRBJ1-2; CDR3: CASSATGAYGYTF; DNA: TGTGCCAGCAGCGCCACAGGGGCCTATGGCTACACCTTC
D: .; V: TRBV5-1; size: .; J: TRBJ2-2; CDR3: CASSLRSEGELFF; DNA: TGCGCCAGCAGCCTCCGTAGTGAAGGGGAGCTGTTTTTT
D: .; V: TRBV18; size: .; J: TRBJ1-4; CDR3: CASSRSTNEKLFF; DNA: TGTGCCAGCTCACGCTCAACTAATGAAAAACTGTTTTTT
D: .; V: TRBV4-2; size: .; J: TRBJ2-3; CDR3: CASSQEVGLGRTQYF; DNA: TGTGCCAGCAGCCAGGAGGTAGGGCTCGGCCGAACGCAGTATTTT
D: .; V: TRBV7-8; size: .; J: TRBJ2-2; CDR3: CASSLPRTGELFF; DNA: TGTGCCAGCAGCTTACCCCGGACAGGGGAGCTGTTTTTT
D: .; V: TRBV5-4; size: .; J: TRBJ2-4; CDR3: CASSLGFGGAGNIQYF; DNA: TGTGCCAGCAGCTTGGGTTTTGGAGGGGCGGGAAACATTCAGTACTTC
D: .; V: TRBV4-1; size: .; J: TRBJ1-6; CDR3: CASSPLGRVNSPLHF; DNA: TGCGCCAGCAGCCCCCTGGGCAGGGTAAATTCACCCCTCCACTTT
D: TRBD1; V: TRBV5-8; size: .; J: TRBJ1-5; CDR3: CASSLATQPLGGGYQPQHF; DNA: TGTGCCAGCAGCTTGGCGACCCAACCTTTGGGAGGGGGCTATCAGCCCCAGCATTTT
D: .; V: TRBV6-5; size: .; J: TRBJ1-5; CDR3: CASSQSRGEPQHF; DNA: TGTGCCAGCAGCCAGAGTAGGGGCGAGCCCCAGCATTTT
D: .; V: TRBV4-2; size: .; J: TRBJ2-5; CDR3: CASSLEGTVYETQYF; DNA: TGTGCCAGCAGCTTGGAGGGGACAGTATATGAGACCCAGTACTTC
D: TRBD1; V: TRBV28; size: .; J: TRBJ1-1; CDR3: CASRGTVNTEAFF; DNA: TGTGCCAGCAGGGGGACAGTGAACACTGAAGCTTTCTTT
D: TRBD1; V: TRBV6-6; size: .; J: TRBJ2-7; CDR3: CASRGQGTTYEQYF; DNA: TGTGCCAGCAGGGGACAGGGGACGACCTACGAGCAGTACTTC
D: .; V: TRBV11-2; size: once; J: TRBJ2-5; CDR3: CASSLLPQETQYF; DNA: TGTGCCAGCAGCTTACTTCCCCAAGAGACCCAGTACTTC
D: TRBD2; V: TRBV6-1; size: .; J: TRBJ2-1; CDR3: CASSIGTTYNEQFF; DNA: TGTGCCAGCAGTATCGGGACTACGTACAATGAGCAGTTCTTC
D: TRBD2; V: TRBV6-1; size: .; J: TRBJ2-1; CDR3: CASSEVKREGYNEQFF; DNA: TGTGCCAGCAGTGAAGTCAAGCGGGAGGGTTACAATGAGCAGTTCTTC
D: TRBD2; V: TRBV7-9; size: .; J: TRBJ2-7; CDR3: CASSPTSGRTYRWGQYF; DNA: TGTGCCAGCAGCCCAACTAGCGGGAGGACATACCGTTGGGGGCAGTACTTC
D: TRBD1; V: TRBV6-6; size: .; J: TRBJ1-3; CDR3: CASSGTGVGNTIYF; DNA: TGTGCCAGCAGTGGGACAGGGGTCGGAAACACCATATATTTT
D: TRBD1; V: TRBV6-6; size: .; J: TRBJ1-2; CDR3: CASSYTAGGFGYTF; DNA: TGTGCCAGCAGTTACACAGCAGGGGGCTTTGGCTACACCTTC
D: TRBD1; V: TRBV7-9; size: .; J: TRBJ2-3; CDR3: CASSPDRGPGDTQYF; DNA: TGTGCCAGCAGCCCTGACAGGGGGCCTGGAGATACGCAGTATTTT
D: TRBD2; V: TRBV5-1; size: .; J: TRBJ2-3; CDR3: CASSPGLAGANTDTQYF; DNA: TGCGCCAGCAGCCCGGGACTAGCGGGGGCCAACACAGATACGCAGTATTTT
D: .; V: TRBV4-2; size: .; J: TRBJ2-4; CDR3: CASSQASQKNIQYF; DNA: TGTGCCAGCAGCCAAGCCTCCCAAAAGAACATTCAGTACTTC
D: .; V: TRBV5-1; size: few; J: TRBJ2-3; CDR3: CASSDWPTTDTQYF; DNA: TGCGCCAGCAGCGACTGGCCAACCACAGATACGCAGTATTTT
D: .; V: TRBV2; size: .; J: TRBJ2-7; CDR3: CASSPTLLLLSYEQYF; DNA: TGTGCCAGCAGTCCCACCCTTCTGTTATTGAGCTACGAGCAGTACTTC